These 20 T cell receptor beta chains share one sample of origin, sequenced in a study of CD8 T cells in ankylosing spondylitis. TCRdb called the 5' RACE reads again in MiXCR, with one record for every CDR3 protein. There are more than 150,000 distinct CDR3 sequences in the sample; about 20% occur only once, and more than 3.5% lies in the top ten. Sequences were obtained from blood, either unsorted or a sorted T cell fraction (not recorded which). Receptors originate from a male donor aged 5 to 30 with ankylosing spondylitis or in good health (not recorded which).

This clonotype was detected ten times or more. The V call is TRBV19, the J call TRBJ2-5; 7 bases match TRBD1. Trimming cost V 5 bases and J 4 bases; bases outside gene matches: 7. Looked up from germline, CDR1 is LNHDA and CDR2 is SQIVND (reference sequence). The CDR3 contains 14 residues. Written as DNA, the CDR3 is TGTGCCAGTAGTCGACAGGGAGAGAGAGAGACCCAGTACTTC. This translates into CASSRQGERETQYF. The complete variable domain, with remaining parts taken from reference TRBV19 and TRBJ2-5, reads DGGITQSPKYLFRKEGQNVTLSCEQNLNHDAMYWYRQDPGQGLRLIYYSQIVNDFQKGDIAEGYSVSREKKESFPLTVTSAQKNPTAFYLCASSRQGERETQYFGPGTRLLVL.

This rearrangement joins TRBV7-6 to TRBJ2-1; 7 bases line up with TRBD1. V shed 5 bases, J shed 5 bases, and the junction held 3 bases outside the gene matches. Germline V lookup: CDR1 SGHVS, CDR2 FNYEAQ. The CDR3 spans 13 residues. Here the CDR3 reads CASSQGTDNEQFF. CDR3 in DNA: TGTGCCAGCAGCCAGGGGACAGACAATGAGCAGTTCTTC.

This clonotype was recorded a few times. The chain has TRBV20-1 and TRBJ2-1; D perhaps matches TRBD1 (7 bases). The CDR3 covers 14 residues. Germline loops: CDR1 DFQATT, CDR2 SNEGSKA (reference sequence). Between the trimmed V and J ends, which lost 1 base and 8 bases, there was a span of 15 bases. This CDR3 is CSARVPQGRHEQFF. CDR3 DNA: TGCAGTGCTAGAGTCCCACAGGGGAGGCATGAGCAGTTCTTC.

This clonotype was recorded many times. The chain is built from TRBV7-2 and TRBJ1-4; TRBD1 agrees at 12 bases. From germline, CDR1 is SGHTA and CDR2 FQGNSA. The CDR3 is 16 amino acids. V gave up 5 bases and J gave up 4 bases; unmatched junction bases: 5. The CDR3 DNA sequence: TGTGCCAGCAGCGCCGGGACAGGGGGCTATAATGAAAAACTGTTTTTT. Translating it yields CASSAGTGGYNEKLFF.

This clonotype appeared once. V gene TRBV20-1 combines with J gene TRBJ2-1; D remains unclear. Trimming took off 3 bases at V and 4 bases at J, with 10 bases between the two ends. The CDR3 has 13 residues. Germline CDR1 DFQATT, CDR2 SNEGSKA (reference sequence). The CDR3 sequence: CSASWSEYNEQFF. Written as DNA, the CDR3 is TGCAGTGCTAGCTGGTCAGAATACAATGAGCAGTTCTTC.

This clonotype was recorded at least ten times. The CDR3: CASSRQRGQGGETQYF. In nucleotides, the CDR3 is TGTGCCAGCAGCCGACAAAGGGGACAGGGGGGGGAGACCCAGTACTTC. This chain joins TRBV7-2 and TRBJ2-5; 11 bases match TRBD1. The CDR3 has 16 amino acids. After removal of 5 bases from V and 5 bases from J, the junction contained 10 bases not matched to a gene. Germline-derived CDR1 and CDR2 are SGHTA and FQGNSA.

The chain links TRBV5-1 to TRBJ2-2; possibly TRBD2 for D (5 bases). This CDR3 contains 15 residues. Trimming took off 0 bases at V and 6 bases at J, with 12 bases between the two ends. From germline, CDR1 is SGHRS and CDR2 YFSETQ. CDR3 sequence (DNA): TGCGCCAGCAGCTTGGATACGGTGAGGGCCGGGGAGCTGTTTTTT. Encoded protein: CASSLDTVRAGELFF.

In this sample, this clonotype turned up many times. The rearrangement links TRBV10-3 to TRBJ1-1; weak D call: TRBD1 (5 bases). Per the germline V gene, CDR1 is ENHRY and CDR2 is SYGVKD. The ends were cut back, 7 bases at V and 6 bases at J, with 15 bases in the middle. This CDR3 has 13 amino acids. The CDR3 bases are TGTGCCATCACCCGGGACGCCGGCGCTGAAGCTTTCTTT. Translating gives CAITRDAGAEAFF.

This clonotype was counted only a few times. J is TRBJ1-5 and V is TRBV7-2; the D is unclear. This CDR3 region has 16 residues. Germline CDR1 reads SGHTA; CDR2 reads FQGNSA. The V end lost 1 base, the J end lost 5 bases, and 15 bases lay between the germline ends. The CDR3 nucleotides read TGTGCCAGCAGCTTAGGGCGCGACATCTCGTATCAGCCCCAGCATTTT. Translation gives CASSLGRDISYQPQHF. The full variable domain, rest sourced from reference TRBV7-2 and TRBJ1-5, is GAGVSQSPSNKVTEKGKDVELRCDPISGHTALYWYRQSLGQGLEFLIYFQGNSAPDKSGLPSDRFSAERTGGSVSTLTIQRTQQEDSAVYLCASSLGRDISYQPQHFGDGTRLSIL.

This clonotype was seen many times. The gene calls are TRBV6-2 or TRBV6-3 and TRBJ2-3; D is possibly TRBD1 (6 bases). The V gene lost 6 bases and the J gene lost 6 bases, with 13 bases spanning the gap. CDR1 MNHEY and CDR2 SVGEGT come from the germline V gene. This CDR3 contains 13 residues. The CDR3 protein is CASRQGSRDTQYF. CDR3 nucleotide sequence: TGTGCCAGCAGACAGGGTTCGCGGGATACGCAGTATTTT.

This clonotype was counted many times. The chain couples TRBV10-3 to TRBJ2-5; D is perhaps TRBD1 (7 bases). Per the germline V gene, CDR1 is ENHRY and CDR2 is SYGVKD. CDR3 length: 13 residues. V lost 7 bases and J 5 bases, leaving 14 bases between the germline ends. The CDR3 DNA sequence: TGTGCCATCAAGGAGGGACAGTGGGAGACCCAGTACTTC. Translating gives CAIKEGQWETQYF.

This clonotype was detected many times. The chain carries TRBV5-1 and TRBJ2-3; no firm D call. The germline V gene has CDR1 SGHRS and CDR2 YFSETQ. The CDR3 is 13 amino acids. V lost 2 bases, J lost 2 bases, and 6 bases lay in between. DNA for the CDR3: TGCGCCAGCAGCTTCACGACCACAGATACGCAGTATTTT. It specifies CASSFTTTDTQYF.

This clonotype has just one count. The rearrangement links TRBV20-1 to TRBJ2-5; D gene ambiguous. From germline, CDR1 is DFQATT and CDR2 SNEGSKA (reference sequence). Between the trimmed V and J ends, which lost 5 bases and 4 bases, there was a span of 14 bases. The CDR3 runs to 13 residues. CDR3 nucleotide sequence: TGCAGTGCTGCCCCCTCTGGCAGAGAGACCCAGTACTTC. It codes for CSAAPSGRETQYF.

This clonotype was found a few times. The gene calls are TRBV20-1 and TRBJ1-2; 9 bases agree with TRBD1. V lost 5 bases and J lost 4; bases outside the gene matches: 5. Germline CDR1 is DFQATT and CDR2 is SNEGSKA (reference sequence). The CDR3 runs to 13 residues. For the CDR3, the DNA is TGCAGTGCTCCGGGACAGGGTTTCTATGGCTACACCTTC. This gives the protein CSAPGQGFYGYTF.

There are many counts of this clonotype. The V gene is TRBV5-1, the J gene TRBJ2-1; D perhaps matches TRBD2 (5 bases). Germline V gene data show CDR1 as SGHRS and CDR2 as YFSETQ. CDR3 length: 14 amino acids. Trimming cost V 0 bases and J 2 bases, with 6 bases left between them. The CDR3 protein is CASSLAGTYNEQFF. The CDR3 DNA is TGCGCCAGCAGCTTGGCCGGGACCTACAATGAGCAGTTCTTC.

This clonotype was counted at least ten times. The chain links TRBV10-3 to TRBJ2-1, with TRBD2 identical over 7 bases. With V trimmed by 11 bases and J by 8 bases, 15 bases remained unmatched. There are 14 residues in the CDR3. CDR1 and CDR2 from the germline V gene are ENHRY and SYGVKD. In DNA, the CDR3 is TGTGCCGTCAAGGAGGCGGGAGATTTCTATGAGCAGTTCTTC. This gives the protein CAVKEAGDFYEQFF.

In its sample, this clonotype was seen many times. J is TRBJ1-1 and V is TRBV7-8; 7 bases are shared with TRBD1. With V trimmed by 5 bases and J by 4 bases, 10 bases remained unmatched. This CDR3 contains 15 residues. Germline V gene sequence: CDR1 SGHVS, CDR2 FQNEAQ. CDR3: CASSGHRGGGTEAFF. As DNA, the CDR3 is TGTGCCAGCAGCGGTCACAGGGGCGGGGGCACTGAAGCTTTCTTT.

This clonotype was recorded many times. The J gene is TRBJ2-3, the V gene TRBV24-1, with 7 bases aligning to TRBD1. This CDR3 spans 15 amino acids. The V and J ends lost 7 bases and 6 bases, in that order; junction bases with no gene match: 12. Germline V gives CDR1 KGHDR, CDR2 SFDVKD. In DNA, the CDR3 is TGTGCCACCAGCCCGGGACAGCGCTTTTTGGATACGCAGTATTTT. This codes for CATSPGQRFLDTQYF.

This clonotype was recorded at least ten times. J is TRBJ2-1 and V is TRBV11-2; 8 nucleotides line up with TRBD2. Unmatched junction bases numbered 1, after V lost 0 bases and J lost 0 bases. Germline CDR1 reads SGHAT; CDR2 reads FQNNGV. CDR3 length: 16 amino acids. This chain's CDR3 is CASSLESGSSYNEQFF. The CDR3 DNA reads TGTGCCAGCAGCTTAGAGAGCGGGAGCTCCTACAATGAGCAGTTCTTC.

This clonotype came up many times. The chain has TRBV3-1 and TRBJ1-1; D is undetermined. Between the trimmed V and J ends, which lost 2 bases and 0 bases, there was a span of 7 bases. CDR3 length equals 14 residues. Germline CDR1 and CDR2: LGHDT and YNNKEL (reference sequence). The CDR3 sequence: CASSQKQVNTEAFF. The CDR3 bases are TGTGCCAGCAGCCAAAAGCAAGTGAACACTGAAGCTTTCTTT.